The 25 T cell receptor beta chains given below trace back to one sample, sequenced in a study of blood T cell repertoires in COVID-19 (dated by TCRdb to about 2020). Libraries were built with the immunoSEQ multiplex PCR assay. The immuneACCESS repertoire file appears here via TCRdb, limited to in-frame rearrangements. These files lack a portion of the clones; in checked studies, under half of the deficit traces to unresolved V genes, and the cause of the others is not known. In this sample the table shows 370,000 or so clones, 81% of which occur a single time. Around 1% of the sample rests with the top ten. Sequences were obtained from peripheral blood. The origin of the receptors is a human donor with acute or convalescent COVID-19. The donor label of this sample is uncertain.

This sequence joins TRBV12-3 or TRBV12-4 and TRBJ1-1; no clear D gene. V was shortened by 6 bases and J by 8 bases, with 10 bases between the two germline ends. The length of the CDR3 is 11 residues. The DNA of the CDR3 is TGTGCCAGCAGCCGCTCCAGGGAAGCTTTCTTT. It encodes CASSRSREAFF.

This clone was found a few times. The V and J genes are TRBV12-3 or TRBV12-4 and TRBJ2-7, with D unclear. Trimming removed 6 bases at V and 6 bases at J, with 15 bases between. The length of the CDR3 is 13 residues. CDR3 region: CASRLSLVGEQYF. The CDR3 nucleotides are TGTGCCAGCAGACTTTCTCTAGTAGGCGAGCAGTACTTC.

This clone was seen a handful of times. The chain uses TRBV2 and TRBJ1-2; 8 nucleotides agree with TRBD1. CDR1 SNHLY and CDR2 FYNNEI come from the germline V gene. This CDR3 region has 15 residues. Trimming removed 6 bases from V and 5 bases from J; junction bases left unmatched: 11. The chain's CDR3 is CASRKPGQELYGYTF. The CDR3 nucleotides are TGTGCCAGCAGGAAACCGGGACAGGAGCTATATGGCTACACCTTC.

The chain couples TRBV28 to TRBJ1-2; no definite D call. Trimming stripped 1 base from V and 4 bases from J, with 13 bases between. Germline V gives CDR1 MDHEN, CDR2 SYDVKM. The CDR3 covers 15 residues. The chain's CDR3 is CASSLYGTRAYGYTF. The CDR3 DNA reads TGTGCCAGCAGTTTATATGGAACGCGGGCCTATGGCTACACCTTC.

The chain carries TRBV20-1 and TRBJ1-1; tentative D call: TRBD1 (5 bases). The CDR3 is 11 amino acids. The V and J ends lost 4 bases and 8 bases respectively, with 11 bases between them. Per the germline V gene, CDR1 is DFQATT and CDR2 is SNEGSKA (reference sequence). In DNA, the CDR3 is TGCAGTGCTACAGGGCCCCAGGAAGCTTTCTTT. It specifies CSATGPQEAFF.

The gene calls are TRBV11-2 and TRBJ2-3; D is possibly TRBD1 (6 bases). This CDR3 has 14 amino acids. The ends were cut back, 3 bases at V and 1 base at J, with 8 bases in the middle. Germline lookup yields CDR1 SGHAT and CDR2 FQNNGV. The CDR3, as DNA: TGTGCCAGCAGCTTTTGGGGGCGCACAGATACGCAGTATTTT. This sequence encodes CASSFWGRTDTQYF. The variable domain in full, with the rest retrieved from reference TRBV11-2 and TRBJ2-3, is EAGVAQSPRYKIIEKRQSVAFWCNPISGHATLYWYQQILGQGPKLLIQFQNNGVVDDSQLPKDRFSAERLKGVDSTLKIQPAKLEDSAVYLCASSFWGRTDTQYFGPGTRLTVL.

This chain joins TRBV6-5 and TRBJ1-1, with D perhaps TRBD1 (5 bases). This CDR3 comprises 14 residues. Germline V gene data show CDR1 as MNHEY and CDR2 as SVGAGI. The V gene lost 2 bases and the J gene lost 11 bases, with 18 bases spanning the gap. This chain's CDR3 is CASSYAPGGGEAFF. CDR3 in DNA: TGTGCCAGCAGTTACGCCCCGGGCGGGGGTGAGGCTTTCTTT.

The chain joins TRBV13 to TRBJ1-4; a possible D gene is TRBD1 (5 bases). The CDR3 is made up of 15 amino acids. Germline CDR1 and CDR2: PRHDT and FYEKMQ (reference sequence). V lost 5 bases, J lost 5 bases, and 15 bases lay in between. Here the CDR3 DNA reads TGTGCCAGCAGCGCCCGCGGGGGAAGGAATGAAAAACTGTTTTTT. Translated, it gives CASSARGGRNEKLFF.

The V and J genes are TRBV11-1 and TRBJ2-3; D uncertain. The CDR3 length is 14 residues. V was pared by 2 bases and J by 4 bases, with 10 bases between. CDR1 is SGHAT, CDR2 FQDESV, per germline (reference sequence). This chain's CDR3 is CASSLFSSSDTQYF. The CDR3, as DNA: TGTGCCAGCAGCTTATTCTCTAGTTCAGATACGCAGTATTTT.

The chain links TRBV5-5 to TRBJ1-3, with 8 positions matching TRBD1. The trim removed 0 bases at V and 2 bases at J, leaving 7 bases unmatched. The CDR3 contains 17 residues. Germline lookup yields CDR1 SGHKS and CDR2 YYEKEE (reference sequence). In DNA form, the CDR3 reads TGTGCCAGCAGCTTGGCGGACGTCAGGGGGCCTGGAAACACCATATATTTT. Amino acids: CASSLADVRGPGNTIYF.

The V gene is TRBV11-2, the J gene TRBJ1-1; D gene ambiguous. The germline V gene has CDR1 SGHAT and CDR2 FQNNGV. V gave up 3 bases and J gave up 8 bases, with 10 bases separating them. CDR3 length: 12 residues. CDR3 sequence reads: CASSLGRREAFF. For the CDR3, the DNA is TGTGCCAGCAGCTTGGGCCGCCGCGAAGCTTTCTTT. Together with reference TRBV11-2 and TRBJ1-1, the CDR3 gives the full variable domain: EAGVAQSPRYKIIEKRQSVAFWCNPISGHATLYWYQQILGQGPKLLIQFQNNGVVDDSQLPKDRFSAERLKGVDSTLKIQPAKLEDSAVYLCASSLGRREAFFGQGTRLTVV.

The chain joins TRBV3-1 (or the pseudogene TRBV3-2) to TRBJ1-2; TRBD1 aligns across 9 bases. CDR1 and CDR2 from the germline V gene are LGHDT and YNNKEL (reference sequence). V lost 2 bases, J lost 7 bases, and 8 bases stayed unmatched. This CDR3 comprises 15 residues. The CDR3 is CASSQRTGEFGGYTF. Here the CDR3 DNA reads TGTGCCAGCAGCCAACGGACAGGGGAATTCGGTGGCTACACCTTC.

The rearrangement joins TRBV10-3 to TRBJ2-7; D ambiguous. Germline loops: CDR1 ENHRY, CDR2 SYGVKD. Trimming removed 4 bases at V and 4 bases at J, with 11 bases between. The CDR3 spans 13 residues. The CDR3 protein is CAISAPGLYEQYF. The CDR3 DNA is TGTGCCATCAGTGCACCGGGTCTATACGAGCAGTACTTC.

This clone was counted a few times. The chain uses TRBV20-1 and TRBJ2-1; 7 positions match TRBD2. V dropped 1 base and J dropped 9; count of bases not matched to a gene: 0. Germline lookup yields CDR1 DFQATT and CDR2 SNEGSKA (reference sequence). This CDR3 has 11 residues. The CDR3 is CSARGTSEQFF. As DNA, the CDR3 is TGCAGTGCTAGAGGGACTAGTGAGCAGTTCTTC.

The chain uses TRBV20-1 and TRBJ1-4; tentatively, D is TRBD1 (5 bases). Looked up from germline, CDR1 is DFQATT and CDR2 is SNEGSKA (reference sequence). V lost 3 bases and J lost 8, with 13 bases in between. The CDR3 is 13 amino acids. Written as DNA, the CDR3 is TGCAGTGCTAGTCCCCGGGGGGGGGAAAAACTGTTTTTT. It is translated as CSASPRGGEKLFF.

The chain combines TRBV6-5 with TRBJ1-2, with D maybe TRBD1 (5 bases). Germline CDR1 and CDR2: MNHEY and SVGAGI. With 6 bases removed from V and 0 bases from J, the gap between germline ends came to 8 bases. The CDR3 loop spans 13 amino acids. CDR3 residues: CASRKTANYGYTF. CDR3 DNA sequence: TGTGCCAGCAGAAAGACAGCTAACTATGGCTACACCTTC.

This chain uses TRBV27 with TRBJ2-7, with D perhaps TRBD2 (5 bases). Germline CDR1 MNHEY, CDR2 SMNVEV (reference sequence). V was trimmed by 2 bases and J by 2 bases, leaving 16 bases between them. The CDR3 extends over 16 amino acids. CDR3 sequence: CASSLTYHGETYEQYF. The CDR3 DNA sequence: TGTGCCAGCAGTTTAACGTATCACGGGGAAACCTACGAGCAGTACTTC.

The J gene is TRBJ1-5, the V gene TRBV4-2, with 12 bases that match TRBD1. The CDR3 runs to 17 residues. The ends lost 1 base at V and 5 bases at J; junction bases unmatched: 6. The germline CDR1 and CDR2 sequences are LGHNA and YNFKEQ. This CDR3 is CASSQGGTGGFDQPQHF. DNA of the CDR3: TGTGCCAGCAGCCAAGGAGGGACAGGGGGCTTCGATCAGCCCCAGCATTTT.

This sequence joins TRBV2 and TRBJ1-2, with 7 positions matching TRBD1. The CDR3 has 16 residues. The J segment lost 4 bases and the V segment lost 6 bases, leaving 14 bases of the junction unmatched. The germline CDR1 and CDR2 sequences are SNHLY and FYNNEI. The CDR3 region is CASSTVSDRPFYGYTF. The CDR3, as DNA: TGTGCCAGCAGCACCGTATCGGACAGGCCCTTCTATGGCTACACCTTC.

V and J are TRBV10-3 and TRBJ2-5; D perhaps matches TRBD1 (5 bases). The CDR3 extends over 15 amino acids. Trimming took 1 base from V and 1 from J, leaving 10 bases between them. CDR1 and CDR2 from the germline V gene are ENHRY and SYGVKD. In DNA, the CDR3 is TGTGCCATCAGTGAGTGGGGCGTACCCCAAGAGACCCAGTACTTC. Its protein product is CAISEWGVPQETQYF.

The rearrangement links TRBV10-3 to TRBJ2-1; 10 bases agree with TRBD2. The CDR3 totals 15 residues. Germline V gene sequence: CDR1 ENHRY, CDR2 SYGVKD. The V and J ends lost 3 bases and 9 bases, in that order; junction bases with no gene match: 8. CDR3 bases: TGTGCCATCAGTGAAGGGGCTAGCGGGAGTGGTGAGCAGTTCTTC. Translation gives CAISEGASGSGEQFF.

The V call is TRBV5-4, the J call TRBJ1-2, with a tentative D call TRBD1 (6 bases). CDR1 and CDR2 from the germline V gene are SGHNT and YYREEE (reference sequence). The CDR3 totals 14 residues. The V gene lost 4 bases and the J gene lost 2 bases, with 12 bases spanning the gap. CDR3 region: CASSLGQWNYGYTF. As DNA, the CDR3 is TGTGCCAGCAGCCTCGGACAGTGGAACTATGGCTACACCTTC. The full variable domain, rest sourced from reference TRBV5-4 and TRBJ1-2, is ETGVTQSPTHLIKTRGQQVTLRCSSQSGHNTVSWYQQALGQGPQFIFQYYREEENGRGNFPPRFSGLQFPNYSSELNVNALELDDSALYLCASSLGQWNYGYTFGSGTRLTVV.

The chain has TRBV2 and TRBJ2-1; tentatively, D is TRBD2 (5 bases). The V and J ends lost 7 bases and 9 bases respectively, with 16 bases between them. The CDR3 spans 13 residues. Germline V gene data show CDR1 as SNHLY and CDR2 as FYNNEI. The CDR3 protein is CASNLAKLGEQFF. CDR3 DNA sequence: TGTGCCAGCAATCTCGCCAAACTAGGTGAGCAGTTCTTC.

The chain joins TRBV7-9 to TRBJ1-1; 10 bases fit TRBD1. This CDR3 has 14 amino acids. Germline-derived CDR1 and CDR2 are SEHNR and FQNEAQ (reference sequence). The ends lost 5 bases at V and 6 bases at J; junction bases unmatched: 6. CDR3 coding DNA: TGTGCCAGCAGCAACCGGGACAGGGGATCTGAAGCTTTCTTT. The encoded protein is CASSNRDRGSEAFF.

The CDR3 sequence: CASSARGLDAGELFF. The DNA for the CDR3 is TGTGCCAGCTCAGCTAGGGGCCTAGACGCCGGGGAGCTGTTTTTT. The chain combines TRBV7-9 with TRBJ2-2; D possibly corresponds to TRBD1 (5 bases). CDR3 length: 15 residues. CDR1 is SEHNR and CDR2 is FQNEAQ in the germline V gene (reference sequence). Trimming removed 8 bases from V and 6 bases from J, with 19 bases in between.